This paragraph reports one TCR beta chain. Antigen: not known. The protocol was immunoSEQ multiplex PCR, while the TCRdb copy is restricted to in-frame clones and leaves out a portion. The sample records about 120,000 clones, 85% being singletons. The data derive from a study of cytomegalovirus exposure and HLA in healthy donors. Study-wide findings and caveats: The finding came from a later analysis; first-cohort TCR clusters tended to co-occur in the 110 or so validation repertoires. Despite most TCR sequences being rare, some public TCRs occurred in many donors. Reports indicated that the classifier achieved high specificity and sensitivity in diagnosing cytomegalovirus status.

Germline trimming cut 2 bases from V and 3 bases from J; bases unmatched to any gene: 4. CDR1 is SGDLS and CDR2 is YYNGEE in the germline V gene. The CDR3 totals 14 residues. This chain links TRBV9 with TRBJ1-1, with TRBD1 matching 7 bases. The sequenced sample consisted of PBMCs. The clonotype comes from a woman in her thirties in good health and CMV-seronegative. The CDR3 here is CASSVQGTDTEAFF. The CDR3 DNA follows: TGTGCCAGCAGCGTCCAGGGGACAGACACTGAAGCTTTCTTT.